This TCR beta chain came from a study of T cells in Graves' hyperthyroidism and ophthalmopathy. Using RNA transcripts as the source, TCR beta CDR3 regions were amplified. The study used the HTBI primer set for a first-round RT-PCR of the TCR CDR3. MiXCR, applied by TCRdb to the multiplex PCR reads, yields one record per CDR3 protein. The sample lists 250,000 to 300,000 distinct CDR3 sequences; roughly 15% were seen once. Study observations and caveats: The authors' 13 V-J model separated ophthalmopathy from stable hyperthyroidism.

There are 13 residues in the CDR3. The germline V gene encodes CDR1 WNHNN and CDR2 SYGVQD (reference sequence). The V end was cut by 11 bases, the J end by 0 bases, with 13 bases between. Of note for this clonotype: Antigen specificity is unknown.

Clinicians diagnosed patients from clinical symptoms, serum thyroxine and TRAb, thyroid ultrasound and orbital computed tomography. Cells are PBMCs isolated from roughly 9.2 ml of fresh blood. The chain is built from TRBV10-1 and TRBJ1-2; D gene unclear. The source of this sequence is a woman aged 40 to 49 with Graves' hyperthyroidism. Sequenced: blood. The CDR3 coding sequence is TGCGCCTACAATGGGGTAGCTAACTATGGCTACACCTTC. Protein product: CAYNGVANYGYTF.